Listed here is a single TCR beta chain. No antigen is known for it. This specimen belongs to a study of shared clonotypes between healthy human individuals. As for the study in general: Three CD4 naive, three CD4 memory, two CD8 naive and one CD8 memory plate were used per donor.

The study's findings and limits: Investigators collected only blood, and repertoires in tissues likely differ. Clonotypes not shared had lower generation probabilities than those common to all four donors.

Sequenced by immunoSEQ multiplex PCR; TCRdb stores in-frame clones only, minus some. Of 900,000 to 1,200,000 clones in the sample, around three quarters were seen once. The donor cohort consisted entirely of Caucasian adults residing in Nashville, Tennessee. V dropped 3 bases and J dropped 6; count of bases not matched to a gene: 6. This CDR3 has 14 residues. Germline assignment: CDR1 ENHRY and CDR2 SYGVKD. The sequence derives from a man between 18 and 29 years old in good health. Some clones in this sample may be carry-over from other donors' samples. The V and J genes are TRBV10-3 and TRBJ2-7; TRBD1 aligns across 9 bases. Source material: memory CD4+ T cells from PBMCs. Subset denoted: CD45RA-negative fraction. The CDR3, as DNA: TGTGCCATCAGTGAAGGACAGGGGCGCAGCGAGCAGTACTTC. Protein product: CAISEGQGRSEQYF.